This T cell receptor beta chain emerged from a study of blood T cell repertoires in COVID-19. Produced via immunoSEQ multiplex PCR; TCRdb's table is partial and in-frame only. The data contain tens of thousands of clones, roughly 70% of them singletons. With respect to this clone: Other DNA sequences in this sample translate to the same CDR3.

The V end was cut by 0 bases, the J end by 4 bases, with 10 bases between. The CDR3 extends over 14 amino acids. From germline, CDR1 is SGHRS and CDR2 YFSETQ. This clonotype originated in a man aged 65 to 79 with COVID-19, enrolled during active disease. This chain connects TRBV5-1 to TRBJ1-1, with D maybe TRBD1 (5 bases). Sequenced sample: peripheral blood. CDR3 nucleotides: TGCGCCAGCAGCTTGGGTCGGGGGGTCACTGAAGCTTTCTTT. It yields the protein CASSLGRGVTEAFF. Full variable domain (outside the CDR3, taken from reference TRBV5-1 and TRBJ1-1): KAGVTQTPRYLIKTRGQQVTLSCSPISGHRSVSWYQQTPGQGLQFLFEYFSETQRNKGNFPGRFSGRQFSNSRSEMNVSTLELGDSALYLCASSLGRGVTEAFFGQGTRLTVV.